Listed below are T cell receptor beta chains from one sample, sequenced in a study of OX40 agonist ivuxolimab in advanced cancers. TCRdb's table, derived via immunoSEQ multiplex PCR, lists solely in-frame clones and lacks some. This sample yields under 150,000 clones, of which more than 85% are seen a single time; under 1.3% belongs to the top ten. Sequences were derived from CD4+ or CD8+ T cells sorted from blood, sampled in a trial of the OX40 agonist ivuxolimab. The source is an adult with an advanced solid tumor such as melanoma, head and neck, liver or kidney cancer. Each CDR3 is given with its conserved first and last residue. The order of the fields is clone size, J gene, D gene, V gene, CDR3 DNA, CDR3 protein. D genes are given only for firm matches. Expanded clones are given a class, and other clones once, few, many or no size at all.

abundance: -
j_gene: TRBJ2-3
d_gene: TRBD2
v_gene: TRBV5-6
CDR3nt: TGTGCCAGCAGGGATAGCGGGAGGTGGGGCACAGATACGCAGTATTTT
CDR3aa: CASRDSGRWGTDTQYF

abundance: once
j_gene: TRBJ2-3
d_gene: -
v_gene: TRBV10-3
CDR3nt: TGTGCCATCAGTGGTCCCCCCCAGCGGAACACAGATACGCAGTATTTT
CDR3aa: CAISGPPQRNTDTQYF

abundance: -
j_gene: TRBJ2-1
d_gene: -
v_gene: TRBV28
CDR3nt: TGTGCCAGCAGCCGGGGCTGGAACTACAATGAGCAGTTCTTC
CDR3aa: CASSRGWNYNEQFF

abundance: -
j_gene: TRBJ2-7
d_gene: TRBD2
v_gene: TRBV7-2
CDR3nt: TGTGCCAGCAGCTTAGAACTAGCGCTGAGCTCCTACGAGCAGTACTTC
CDR3aa: CASSLELALSSYEQYF

abundance: -
j_gene: TRBJ1-1
d_gene: TRBD1
v_gene: TRBV28
CDR3nt: TGTGCCAGCAGTTTAAGGACAGGGCGGGGGGACACTGAAGCTTTCTTT
CDR3aa: CASSLRTGRGDTEAFF

abundance: few
j_gene: TRBJ1-2
d_gene: -
v_gene: TRBV19
CDR3nt: TGTGCCAGTACCCAGAGGGGGTACTATGGCTACACCTTC
CDR3aa: CASTQRGYYGYTF

abundance: -
j_gene: TRBJ2-5
d_gene: -
v_gene: TRBV5-1
CDR3nt: TGCGCCAGCAGCACGGTGGGGGGAGAGACCCAGTACTTC
CDR3aa: CASSTVGGETQYF

abundance: -
j_gene: TRBJ2-5
d_gene: TRBD1
v_gene: TRBV6-5
CDR3nt: TGTGCCAGCAGTTATGGACAGGGGATCTTCGGAGAGACCCAGTACTTC
CDR3aa: CASSYGQGIFGETQYF

abundance: -
j_gene: TRBJ2-6
d_gene: -
v_gene: TRBV5-1
CDR3nt: TGCGCCAGCAGTGATCGACCGAGCTCTGGGGCCAACGTCCTGACTTTC
CDR3aa: CASSDRPSSGANVLTF

abundance: -
j_gene: TRBJ2-1
d_gene: -
v_gene: TRBV6-5
CDR3nt: TGTGCCAGCAGTTACGATATATGGGGTTCTTGGGAGCAGTTCTTC
CDR3aa: CASSYDIWGSWEQFF

abundance: -
j_gene: TRBJ1-1
d_gene: -
v_gene: TRBV4-1
CDR3nt: TGCGCCAGCAGCCAATCCACAGGGATGAACACTGAAGCTTTCTTT
CDR3aa: CASSQSTGMNTEAFF

abundance: once
j_gene: TRBJ2-7
d_gene: TRBD1
v_gene: TRBV7-2
CDR3nt: TGTGCCAGCAGCTTCCAGGGACAGGGCGGCGAGCAGTACTTC
CDR3aa: CASSFQGQGGEQYF

abundance: -
j_gene: TRBJ1-1
d_gene: -
v_gene: TRBV5-1
CDR3nt: TGCGCCAGCAGCTTGCCCAGGGTGAACACTGAAGCTTTCTTT
CDR3aa: CASSLPRVNTEAFF

abundance: once
j_gene: TRBJ2-1
d_gene: TRBD2
v_gene: TRBV5-1
CDR3nt: TGCGCCAGCCTATCGGGCGGGGGGGCTTACAATGAGCAGTTCTTC
CDR3aa: CASLSGGGAYNEQFF

abundance: -
j_gene: TRBJ1-2
d_gene: -
v_gene: TRBV6-1
CDR3nt: TGTGCCAGCACCCTGGGGCAGGAGGGCTATGGCTACACCTTC
CDR3aa: CASTLGQEGYGYTF

abundance: -
j_gene: TRBJ2-3
d_gene: -
v_gene: TRBV18
CDR3nt: TGTGCCAGCTCACCTTATCAATCAGGGGCAGATACGCAGTATTTT
CDR3aa: CASSPYQSGADTQYF

abundance: -
j_gene: TRBJ1-6
d_gene: -
v_gene: TRBV7-6
CDR3nt: TGTGCCAGCAGCTTAGAGAGTCTGGGATATAATTCACCCCTCCACTTT
CDR3aa: CASSLESLGYNSPLHF

abundance: once
j_gene: TRBJ1-2
d_gene: TRBD1
v_gene: TRBV6-1
CDR3nt: TGTGCCAGCAACGAGGCCGGGACAGGGGCCTATGGCTACACCTTC
CDR3aa: CASNEAGTGAYGYTF

abundance: -
j_gene: TRBJ2-3
d_gene: -
v_gene: TRBV25-1
CDR3nt: TGTGCCAGCAGTGAATATGCAGGGCCCCTTAGCACAGATACGCAGTATTTT
CDR3aa: CASSEYAGPLSTDTQYF

abundance: -
j_gene: TRBJ2-2
d_gene: TRBD2
v_gene: TRBV7-2
CDR3nt: TGTGCCAGCAGCTCGTCGACTAGCGGGGGGACCGGGGAGCTGTTTTTT
CDR3aa: CASSSSTSGGTGELFF

abundance: -
j_gene: TRBJ1-5
d_gene: -
v_gene: TRBV6-5
CDR3nt: TGTGCCAGCAGACCGGACAGTTATCAGCCCCAGCATTTT
CDR3aa: CASRPDSYQPQHF

abundance: -
j_gene: TRBJ1-2
d_gene: TRBD1
v_gene: TRBV4-1
CDR3nt: TGCGCCAGCAGCCAACGACAGGGAGAACGGTCTGGCTACACCTTC
CDR3aa: CASSQRQGERSGYTF

abundance: -
j_gene: TRBJ2-1
d_gene: TRBD2
v_gene: TRBV7-2
CDR3nt: TGTGCCAGCAGCTTAGCGCGATTGGGACTAGCGGGGTACAATGAGCAGTTCTTC
CDR3aa: CASSLARLGLAGYNEQFF

abundance: -
j_gene: TRBJ2-7
d_gene: -
v_gene: TRBV4-2
CDR3nt: TGTGCCAGCAGCCAAAACTTTGGGGCCGAGCAGTACTTC
CDR3aa: CASSQNFGAEQYF

abundance: -
j_gene: TRBJ1-1
d_gene: TRBD1
v_gene: TRBV7-2
CDR3nt: TGTGCCAGCTTAGCAGGGGGTAACACTGAAGCTTTCTTT
CDR3aa: CASLAGGNTEAFF

abundance: -
j_gene: TRBJ1-4
d_gene: TRBD1
v_gene: TRBV29-1
CDR3nt: TGCAGCGCCACACGAAGGGGGACAGATGAAAAACTGTTTTTT
CDR3aa: CSATRRGTDEKLFF

abundance: -
j_gene: TRBJ1-1
d_gene: -
v_gene: TRBV7-2
CDR3nt: TGTGCCAGCAGTCCAGGGACGAGCACTGAAGCTTTCTTT
CDR3aa: CASSPGTSTEAFF

abundance: -
j_gene: TRBJ2-5
d_gene: -
v_gene: TRBV11-3
CDR3nt: TGTGCCAGCAGCCCCGGGTCCCGGGAGACCCAGTACTTC
CDR3aa: CASSPGSRETQYF

abundance: -
j_gene: TRBJ1-1
d_gene: -
v_gene: TRBV5-1
CDR3nt: TGCGCCAGCAGATCACAGGTTATGAACACTGAAGCTTTCTTT
CDR3aa: CASRSQVMNTEAFF

abundance: -
j_gene: TRBJ2-7
d_gene: TRBD2
v_gene: TRBV10-3
CDR3nt: TGTGCCATCGGGGGAGGGACCTCCCCGCCCTACGAGCAGTACTTC
CDR3aa: CAIGGGTSPPYEQYF

abundance: -
j_gene: TRBJ2-3
d_gene: TRBD2
v_gene: TRBV9
CDR3nt: TGTGCCAGCAGCGTAGGCTCCCTAGCGGGGACAGATACGCAGTATTTT
CDR3aa: CASSVGSLAGTDTQYF

abundance: -
j_gene: TRBJ2-1
d_gene: -
v_gene: TRBV5-1
CDR3nt: TGCGCCAGCAGCTCTCTTCCCAACAATGAGCAGTTCTTC
CDR3aa: CASSSLPNNEQFF

abundance: -
j_gene: TRBJ1-1
d_gene: -
v_gene: TRBV11-3
CDR3nt: TGTGCCAGCAGCTTTCAGGTAGGAACTGAAGCTTTCTTT
CDR3aa: CASSFQVGTEAFF

abundance: once
j_gene: TRBJ1-1
d_gene: TRBD1
v_gene: TRBV6-1
CDR3nt: TGTGCCAGCATCGGACAGGCGAACACTGAAGCTTTCTTT
CDR3aa: CASIGQANTEAFF

abundance: -
j_gene: TRBJ1-1
d_gene: -
v_gene: TRBV29-1
CDR3nt: TGCAGCGTTGAATTAGAGACTGAAGCTTTCTTT
CDR3aa: CSVELETEAFF

abundance: -
j_gene: TRBJ2-5
d_gene: -
v_gene: TRBV5-4
CDR3nt: TGTGCCAGCAGCTTGGTAGGTCAAGGAGAGACCCAGTACTTC
CDR3aa: CASSLVGQGETQYF

abundance: -
j_gene: TRBJ1-2
d_gene: -
v_gene: TRBV5-4
CDR3nt: TGTGCCAGCAGCTTGGATACAGAGATCTATGGCTACACCTTC
CDR3aa: CASSLDTEIYGYTF

abundance: -
j_gene: TRBJ1-2
d_gene: -
v_gene: TRBV6-5
CDR3nt: TGTGCCAGCAGTTGGGACACCACGCAGCGGGGCTACACCTTC
CDR3aa: CASSWDTTQRGYTF

abundance: -
j_gene: TRBJ2-1
d_gene: -
v_gene: TRBV6-4
CDR3nt: TGTGCCAGCAGTGACCTTAGAGGTAATGAGCAGTTCTTC
CDR3aa: CASSDLRGNEQFF

abundance: -
j_gene: TRBJ1-5
d_gene: -
v_gene: TRBV28
CDR3nt: TGTGCCAGCAGCCCCTATTCGTTCGCGGGGCCGAGGGAGCCCCAGCATTTT
CDR3aa: CASSPYSFAGPREPQHF

abundance: -
j_gene: TRBJ1-1
d_gene: -
v_gene: TRBV28
CDR3nt: TGTGCCAGCAGCCTAACAAGCGGGTTGGCTTTCTTT
CDR3aa: CASSLTSGLAFF

abundance: once
j_gene: TRBJ1-2
d_gene: -
v_gene: TRBV7-9
CDR3nt: TGTGCCAGCAGCCCCCGGGCCGACTATGGCTACACCTTC
CDR3aa: CASSPRADYGYTF

abundance: -
j_gene: TRBJ1-1
d_gene: -
v_gene: TRBV11-3
CDR3nt: TGTGCCAGCAGCCCCCAAAGGGGCACTGAAGCTTTCTTT
CDR3aa: CASSPQRGTEAFF

abundance: once
j_gene: TRBJ2-2
d_gene: TRBD2
v_gene: TRBV7-2
CDR3nt: TGTGCCAGCAGCCGCTTAGCGGGAGCCAGCACCGGGGAGCTGTTTTTT
CDR3aa: CASSRLAGASTGELFF

abundance: -
j_gene: TRBJ1-2
d_gene: -
v_gene: TRBV19
CDR3nt: TGTGCCAGTAATGCGCTGGGGGGCTACACCTTC
CDR3aa: CASNALGGYTF

abundance: few
j_gene: TRBJ1-2
d_gene: -
v_gene: TRBV4-3
CDR3nt: TGCGCCAGCAGTCGCTTCACGGATAACTATGGCTACACCTTC
CDR3aa: CASSRFTDNYGYTF

abundance: -
j_gene: TRBJ1-2
d_gene: -
v_gene: TRBV2
CDR3nt: TGTGCCAGCCCCTACAGGTTTGGCGGCTACACCTTC
CDR3aa: CASPYRFGGYTF

abundance: -
j_gene: TRBJ2-2
d_gene: TRBD1
v_gene: TRBV11-3
CDR3nt: TGTGCCAGCAGCCCCGGACAGGGGGCGGGGACCGGGGAGCTGTTTTTT
CDR3aa: CASSPGQGAGTGELFF

abundance: -
j_gene: TRBJ1-2
d_gene: -
v_gene: TRBV19
CDR3nt: TGTGCCAGTAGTATGACAGGAGGCTCCTATGGCTACACCTTC
CDR3aa: CASSMTGGSYGYTF

abundance: few
j_gene: TRBJ1-1
d_gene: TRBD1
v_gene: TRBV11-2
CDR3nt: TGTGCCAGCAGCGCCGACAGGGGATTTACCATGAACACTGAAGCTTTCTTT
CDR3aa: CASSADRGFTMNTEAFF

abundance: once
j_gene: TRBJ2-4
d_gene: -
v_gene: TRBV7-2
CDR3nt: TGTGCCAGCAGCTTATTGCCAACCGCAGACATTCAGTACTTC
CDR3aa: CASSLLPTADIQYF

abundance: -
j_gene: TRBJ2-7
d_gene: -
v_gene: TRBV30
CDR3nt: TGTGCCTGGAGAGGAGGGGGTTCCTTTTACGAGCAGTACTTC
CDR3aa: CAWRGGGSFYEQYF

abundance: -
j_gene: TRBJ2-1
d_gene: TRBD2
v_gene: TRBV18
CDR3nt: TGTGCCAGCTCACCACGTCCGGGAGGATCAACAAATGAGCAGTTCTTC
CDR3aa: CASSPRPGGSTNEQFF